Sequencing of this T cell receptor beta chain was carried out in a study of T cell changes during pregnancy in multiple sclerosis. Produced via immunoSEQ multiplex PCR; TCRdb's table is partial and in-frame only. The sample lists about 50,000 clones; 94% were seen once. The CDR3 loop spans 14 amino acids. Trimming at V came to 7 bases and at J to 0 bases, leaving 6 bases not matched to a gene. Germline loops: CDR1 MNHNY, CDR2 SVGAGI (reference sequence). This clonotype was sampled from a female donor with multiple sclerosis, enrolled in a pregnancy study. The starting material was CD8+ T cells from peripheral blood mononuclear cells, obtained before pregnancy. The chain is built from TRBV6-6 and TRBJ2-7, with 7 bases matching TRBD1. The CDR3 spells CASIDRDSSYEQYF. CDR3 DNA: TGTGCCAGCATTGACCGGGACAGCTCCTACGAGCAGTACTTC.